Listed here are 7 T cell receptor beta chains from one sample, sequenced in a study of T cells expressing NK-cell markers. TCRdb reprocessed the 5' RACE reads, with one entry per CDR3 protein and no DNA. The specimen's table records under 600,000 distinct CDR3 sequences. Sequencing input: blood T cells: a sorted CD56 or NKG2C T cell subset, CD4+ or CD8+ T cells, or bulk PBMC T cells (not recorded which). The source is a woman aged 50 to 60 in good health.

The chain has TRBV5-1 and TRBJ2-5; TCRdb picks TRBD1, but there is no DNA to check that call. Germline CDR1 and CDR2: SGHRS and YFSETQ. The length of the CDR3 is 14 residues. This CDR3 is CASSLTGSQETQYF.

J is TRBJ1-4 and V is TRBV29-1; TCRdb's D call, TRBD1, is unchecked because there is no DNA. Germline CDR1 SQVTM, CDR2 ANQGSEA. The CDR3 is 14 amino acids. The CDR3 reads CSTRDPFLFEKLFF. Variable domain in full (rest from reference TRBV29-1 and TRBJ1-4): SAVISQKPSRDICQRGTSLTIQCQVDSQVTMMFWYRQQPGQSLTLIATANQGSEATYESGFVIDKFPISRPNLTFSTLTVSNMSPEDSSIYLCSTRDPFLFEKLFFGSGTQLSVL.

The chain couples TRBV12-5 to TRBJ2-2; TCRdb outputs TRBD1, but without DNA this stays unchecked. Germline lookup yields CDR1 LGHNT and CDR2 FRNRAP. There are 15 residues in the CDR3. The CDR3 is CASGLEGFKTGELFF.

The rearrangement joins TRBV11-3 to TRBJ2-1; TCRdb outputs TRBD2, but without DNA this stays unchecked. In germline, CDR1 is SGHNT, CDR2 YENEEA. This CDR3 has 19 residues. The CDR3: CASSPFAGTSGRGYNEQFF.

The chain employs TRBV29-1 and TRBJ1-1; TCRdb picks TRBD1, but there is no DNA to check that call. The CDR3 length is 14 residues. Germline V gene data show CDR1 as SQVTM and CDR2 as ANQGSEA. The CDR3 sequence is CSGRGQGLNTEAFF. Supplemented by reference TRBV29-1 and TRBJ1-1, the full variable domain reads SAVISQKPSRDICQRGTSLTIQCQVDSQVTMMFWYRQQPGQSLTLIATANQGSEATYESGFVIDKFPISRPNLTFSTLTVSNMSPEDSSIYLCSGRGQGLNTEAFFGQGTRLTVV.

The genes are TRBV10-3 and TRBJ2-1; TCRdb calls TRBD2, which cannot be checked without DNA. The CDR3 runs to 14 residues. Germline loops: CDR1 ENHRY, CDR2 SYGVKD. CDR3 protein: CAIRKRENDNEQFF.

The chain carries TRBV4-1 and TRBJ2-1; no DNA is available, so the TRBD2 call from TCRdb remains unchecked. The CDR3 has 19 amino acids. Per germline, CDR1 MGHRA and CDR2 YSYEKL. CDR3 residues: CASSQDGPRTSGSSNEQFF.